One and the same sample provided the 8 T cell receptor beta chains below, sequenced in a study of OX40 agonist ivuxolimab in advanced cancers. The method behind the library was the immunoSEQ multiplex PCR assay. TCRdb took this table from immuneACCESS and kept in-frame rearrangements with V and J called. Such tables lack part of the clones; where checked against another copy, unresolved V genes explain under half of the gap, and the rest is unexplained. The sample table shows around 70,000 clones, and roughly nine tenths are seen once. Of the sample, roughly an eighth falls within the top ten clones. Sequencing used CD4+ or CD8+ T cells sorted from blood, obtained in a trial of the OX40 agonist ivuxolimab. The origin of the receptors is an adult with an advanced solid tumor such as melanoma, head and neck, liver or kidney cancer.

This chain links TRBV9 with TRBJ2-1, with D unresolved. The CDR3 has 15 amino acids. V dropped 4 bases and J dropped 7 bases, with 18 bases sitting between them. The germline gives CDR1 SGDLS, CDR2 YYNGEE. CDR3 residues: CASSTLSPPGNEQFF. The DNA of the CDR3 is TGTGCCAGCAGCACCCTAAGCCCACCGGGTAATGAGCAGTTCTTC.

The J gene is TRBJ1-2, the V gene TRBV7-9; D ambiguous. V was trimmed by 5 bases and J by 7 bases, leaving 17 bases between them. The CDR3 runs 14 residues. Germline assignment: CDR1 SEHNR and CDR2 FQNEAQ (reference sequence). The CDR3 loop reads CASSPSSGSRGYTF. The CDR3 DNA reads as TGTGCCAGCAGCCCTAGTTCGGGCTCGCGTGGCTACACCTTC.

This sequence joins TRBV18 and TRBJ1-1, with 8 positions matching TRBD1. J lost 5 bases, V lost 3 bases, and 8 bases had no gene match. CDR1 and CDR2 (germline): KGHSH, LQKENI. The CDR3 consists of 15 residues. CDR3 bases: TGTGCCAGCTCACCTGCGAGACAGGGGATGACTGAAGCTTTCTTT. Translation gives CASSPARQGMTEAFF.

This clone was seen only once. The gene calls are TRBV5-1 and TRBJ1-2; D is unresolved. This CDR3 is 14 amino acids long. V was trimmed by 1 base and J by 0 bases, leaving 7 bases between them. Per the germline V gene, CDR1 is SGHRS and CDR2 is YFSETQ. CDR3 region: CASSLLGTNYGYTF. CDR3 nucleotides: TGCGCCAGCAGCTTGTTGGGGACTAACTATGGCTACACCTTC.

The chain joins TRBV10-3 to TRBJ2-5; possibly TRBD1 for D (5 bases). The tail of the sequence fits TRBJ2-7 better, so the J call may be wrong. Germline V gene lookup returns CDR1 ENHRY and CDR2 SYGVKD. This CDR3 has 13 residues. In nucleotides, the CDR3 is TGTGCCATCAGCACCCTAGGGGCCTACGAGCAGTACTTC. It translates to CAISTLGAYEQYF.

DNA of the CDR3: TGTGCCAGCAGCCCCCTGGCGCTGCAAGAGACCCAGTACTTC. It specifies CASSPLALQETQYF. The chain carries TRBV6-5 and TRBJ2-5; D not resolved. The CDR3 covers 14 residues. Germline V lookup: CDR1 MNHEY, CDR2 SVGAGI. The V and J ends lost 6 bases and 2 bases respectively, with 13 bases between them.

The chain has TRBV6-1 and TRBJ2-7; 10 bases align to TRBD1. Germline V gene lookup returns CDR1 MNHNS and CDR2 SASEGT. The CDR3 is 14 residues long. The V and J ends lost 4 bases and 3 bases, in that order; junction bases with no gene match: 3. CDR3 loop: CASSVGQGVYEQYF. Written as DNA, the CDR3 is TGTGCCAGCAGTGTAGGACAGGGGGTCTACGAGCAGTACTTC.

The J gene is TRBJ1-3, the V gene TRBV9; tentatively, D is TRBD1 (5 bases). Germline lookup yields CDR1 SGDLS and CDR2 YYNGEE. V lost 0 bases, J lost 2 bases, and 15 bases lay in between. The CDR3 runs 17 residues. The CDR3 sequence: CASSVGLGRAAGNTIYF. Here the CDR3 DNA reads TGTGCCAGCAGCGTAGGACTAGGCAGGGCAGCTGGAAACACCATATATTTT.